A single sample gave rise to the 21 T cell receptor beta chains below, sequenced in a study of blood T cell repertoires in COVID-19. Some clones are missing from TCRdb's copy, which holds only in-frame ones; the method was immunoSEQ multiplex PCR. The sample has about 160,000 clones, about 80% seen once; the top ten hold approximately 3.6%. Sequencing was performed on PBMCs or T cells enriched from blood (not recorded which). Receptor source: a woman aged 55-69 years who had recovered from COVID-19.

The chain couples TRBV10-1 to TRBJ1-1; TRBD1 might be the D (6 bases). Deletions cut 7 bases from V and 9 bases from J, with 15 bases between. The CDR3 contains 12 residues. Germline assignment: CDR1 WNHNN and CDR2 SYGVQD (reference sequence). This CDR3 is CASMGHQGKAFF. In DNA form, the CDR3 reads TGCGCCAGCATGGGACACCAGGGTAAAGCTTTCTTT.

The chain joins TRBV27 to TRBJ2-7, with TRBD1 matching 7 bases. Looked up from germline, CDR1 is MNHEY and CDR2 is SMNVEV (reference sequence). With V trimmed by 3 bases and J by 0 bases, 2 bases remained unmatched. This CDR3 spans 14 amino acids. CDR3 nucleotides: TGTGCCAGCAGTTTGACAGGGAGCTCCTACGAGCAGTACTTC. Encoded protein: CASSLTGSSYEQYF.

The rearrangement uses TRBV12-3 or TRBV12-4 and TRBJ2-1, with 7 bases matching TRBD1. Trimming removed 4 bases from V and 9 bases from J; junction bases left unmatched: 3. CDR3 size: 12 residues. The CDR3 DNA sequence: TGTGCCAGCAGTTCTCACAGGGGTGAGCAGTTCTTC. Its translation is CASSSHRGEQFF.

The sample holds a few counts of this clone. The chain recombines TRBV12-3 or TRBV12-4 with TRBJ1-2, with D unresolved. V gave up 7 bases and J gave up 14 bases, with 20 bases separating them. This CDR3 region has 12 residues. The CDR3 is CASTRTGDVGTF. For the CDR3, the DNA is TGTGCCAGCACCCGGACTGGGGATGTTGGAACCTTC.

The genes are TRBV6-4 and TRBJ1-1; perhaps TRBD1 as D (5 bases). Germline assignment: CDR1 MRHNA and CDR2 SNTAGT. V was shortened by 3 bases and J by 3 bases, with 11 bases between the two germline ends. This CDR3 is 14 amino acids long. CDR3 sequence: CASSEGRADTEAFF. The CDR3 coding sequence is TGTGCCAGCAGTGAGGGCAGGGCTGACACTGAAGCTTTCTTT.

The CDR3 DNA sequence: TGTGCCAGCAGCGAGAAATCCGGACTAGCGGGGAAGGAACAAGAGACCCAGTACTTC. As protein: CASSEKSGLAGKEQETQYF. V usage is TRBV7-3 and J usage is TRBJ2-5; TRBD2 agrees at 12 bases. After removal of 5 bases from V and 2 bases from J, the junction contained 15 bases not matched to a gene. CDR1 and CDR2 (germline): SGHTA, FQGTGA. The CDR3 length is 19 residues.

V usage is TRBV5-1 and J usage is TRBJ1-1; 11 nucleotides agree with TRBD1. This CDR3 is 17 amino acids long. V lost 0 bases and J lost 0; bases outside the gene matches: 4. Germline V gene data show CDR1 as SGHRS and CDR2 as YFSETQ. The CDR3 sequence: CASSLEGQGVMNTEAFF. The CDR3 DNA follows: TGCGCCAGCAGCTTGGAGGGACAGGGGGTCATGAACACTGAAGCTTTCTTT.

This clone was seen only once. V gene TRBV10-1 combines with J gene TRBJ2-7; 7 bases are a match to TRBD2. The V gene's germline CDR1 is WNHNN and CDR2 SYGVQD (reference sequence). Losses at the gene ends were 3 bases for V and 2 bases for J; bases not matched to a gene: 1. This CDR3 has 13 amino acids. CDR3 in DNA: TGCGCCAGCAGTGAAGGACTAGCCTACGAGCAGTACTTC. This encodes CASSEGLAYEQYF.

In its sample, this clone was seen once. The V gene is TRBV19, the J gene TRBJ1-2; TRBD1 agrees at 10 bases. V lost 4 bases to trimming and J lost 4 bases; unmatched junction nucleotides: 9. The CDR3 loop spans 16 amino acids. CDR1 and CDR2 from the germline V gene are LNHDA and SQIVND (reference sequence). The DNA of the CDR3 is TGTGCCAGTAGTAGGGACAGGGGATCTACTAGCTATGGCTACACCTTC. Translated, it gives CASSRDRGSTSYGYTF. Filled out from reference TRBV19 and TRBJ1-2, the complete variable domain reads DGGITQSPKYLFRKEGQNVTLSCEQNLNHDAMYWYRQDPGQGLRLIYYSQIVNDFQKGDIAEGYSVSREKKESFPLTVTSAQKNPTAFYLCASSRDRGSTSYGYTFGSGTRLTVV.

This clone was counted only a few times. The sample contains more than one DNA sequence encoding this CDR3. The chain carries TRBV4-1 and TRBJ2-7, with 7 nucleotides matching TRBD1. The CDR3 is made up of 14 amino acids. The V gene's germline CDR1 is MGHRA and CDR2 YSYEKL. Trimming cost V 0 bases and J 2 bases; bases outside gene matches: 1. The DNA of the CDR3 is TGCGCCAGCAGCCAAGAGGGACAGACCTACGAGCAGTACTTC. Residues: CASSQEGQTYEQYF.

CDR3 in DNA: TGTGCCAGCAGGGGGCCGGACACCCAGTACTTC. Translated: CASRGPDTQYF. The rearrangement links TRBV3-1 (or the pseudogene TRBV3-2) to TRBJ2-5; D perhaps matches TRBD1 (5 bases). The CDR3 loop spans 11 amino acids. The V gene lost 6 bases and the J gene lost 8 bases, with 10 bases spanning the gap. Germline V gene lookup returns CDR1 LGHDT and CDR2 YNNKEL (reference sequence).

The chain carries TRBV7-9 and TRBJ2-7, with 9 bases aligning to TRBD1. This CDR3 region has 15 residues. Germline loops: CDR1 SEHNR, CDR2 FQNEAQ (reference sequence). The V gene end was trimmed by 5 bases and the J gene end by 4 bases; junction bases not matched to a gene: 9. The CDR3 DNA follows: TGTGCCAGCAGCCCTCCTCTGACAGGGGGTTACGAGCAGTACTTC. It yields the protein CASSPPLTGGYEQYF.

The chain couples TRBV15 to TRBJ1-1; 7 bases are a match to TRBD1. The CDR3 spans 13 residues. With V trimmed by 5 bases and J by 2 bases, 2 bases remained unmatched. CDR1 is LNHNV, CDR2 YYDKDF, per germline (reference sequence). The CDR3 sequence is CATSDRENTEAFF. CDR3 DNA: TGTGCCACCAGCGACAGGGAAAACACTGAAGCTTTCTTT.

The gene calls are TRBV7-2 and TRBJ2-3; 10 nucleotides line up with TRBD2. This CDR3 is 17 amino acids long. V was pared by 2 bases and J by 2 bases, with 7 bases of the junction left unmatched. Germline V gene lookup returns CDR1 SGHTA and CDR2 FQGNSA. The CDR3 DNA reads as TGTGCCAGCAGCTTAAAAGCGGGGGGGCGTTTCACAGATACGCAGTATTTT. It codes for CASSLKAGGRFTDTQYF.

Only a few counts were recorded for this clone. The chain uses TRBV6-2 or TRBV6-3 and TRBJ1-2; 9 bases match TRBD1. From germline, CDR1 is MNHEY and CDR2 SVGEGT. CDR3 length: 13 amino acids. The V and J ends lost 5 bases and 6 bases, in that order; junction bases with no gene match: 4. The CDR3: CASSLRDRDGYTF. The CDR3 coding sequence is TGTGCCAGCAGTCTGAGGGACAGGGATGGCTACACCTTC.

V is TRBV28 and J is TRBJ2-7; perhaps TRBD1 as D (5 bases). CDR3 length: 14 amino acids. V gave up 5 bases and J gave up 6 bases, with 17 bases separating them. CDR1 MDHEN and CDR2 SYDVKM come from the germline V gene. CDR3 nucleotides: TGTGCCAGCAGTCTTATTCAGGGTAAAAGCGAGCAGTACTTC. As protein: CASSLIQGKSEQYF.

CDR3 in DNA: TGTGCCAGCAGCATCCGACAGGGAGGTGAAAAACTGTTTTTT. Translating gives CASSIRQGGEKLFF. The chain links TRBV14 to TRBJ1-4, with 7 bases that match TRBD1. This CDR3 comprises 14 residues. J was trimmed by 7 bases and V by 5 bases; bases with no gene match: 7. CDR1 and CDR2 (germline): SGHDN, FVKESK.

This chain links TRBV3-1 (or the pseudogene TRBV3-2) with TRBJ1-1; a possible D gene is TRBD1 (5 bases). The CDR3 is made up of 14 amino acids. Germline-derived CDR1 and CDR2 are LGHDT and YNNKEL (reference sequence). Trimming removed 3 bases at V and 4 bases at J, with 12 bases between. CDR3 region: CASSQGLFATEAFF. CDR3 nucleotide sequence: TGTGCCAGCAGCCAGGGGCTATTCGCCACTGAAGCTTTCTTT.

V usage is TRBV2 and J usage is TRBJ2-3, with 12 bases that match TRBD2. Per the germline V gene, CDR1 is SNHLY and CDR2 is FYNNEI. V dropped 8 bases and J dropped 4; count of bases not matched to a gene: 7. The CDR3 runs 15 residues. This CDR3 is CASERGLAGPDTQYF. CDR3 bases: TGTGCCAGCGAAAGAGGACTAGCGGGGCCAGATACGCAGTATTTT.

CDR3 in amino acids: CASSLGLAGDSTDTQYF. For the CDR3, the DNA is TGCGCCAGCAGCTTAGGACTAGCGGGGGATAGCACAGATACGCAGTATTTT. The chain couples TRBV5-1 to TRBJ2-3; 13 bases map to TRBD2. The CDR3 contains 17 residues. J gave up 0 bases and V 2 bases, and 3 bases lay outside the gene matches. The germline CDR1 and CDR2 sequences are SGHRS and YFSETQ. The entire variable domain, with the rest obtained from reference TRBV5-1 and TRBJ2-3, is as follows: KAGVTQTPRYLIKTRGQQVTLSCSPISGHRSVSWYQQTPGQGLQFLFEYFSETQRNKGNFPGRFSGRQFSNSRSEMNVSTLELGDSALYLCASSLGLAGDSTDTQYFGPGTRLTVL.

The sample holds a few counts of this clone. The chain carries TRBV29-1 and TRBJ2-3; 8 nucleotides match TRBD2. CDR3 length: 14 residues. With V trimmed by 3 bases and J by 1 base, 3 bases remained unmatched. Germline V CDR1 and CDR2: SQVTM, ANQGSEA. Here the CDR3 DNA reads TGCAGCGTTGAGCGGGGGGTCGGCACAGATACGCAGTATTTT. This codes for CSVERGVGTDTQYF.